The 26 T cell receptor beta chains reported below all come from one sample, sequenced in a study of T cell changes during pregnancy in multiple sclerosis (dated by TCRdb to between 2018 and 2020). Libraries were built with the immunoSEQ multiplex PCR assay. TCRdb mirrors the immuneACCESS table, restricted to in-frame sequences. Some clones are absent from its copies; in checked studies, under half trace to an unresolved V gene, and the reason for the others is unknown. In all, the sample holds roughly 58,000 clones, and under 95% of those were seen once. The ten largest clonotypes hold approximately 2.8% of the sample. The sequencing here drew on CD8+ T cells from peripheral blood mononuclear cells, taken before pregnancy. All receptors derive from a female donor with multiple sclerosis, enrolled in a pregnancy study.

CDR3 sequence reads: CASSYGRGGTDTQYF. In DNA, the CDR3 is TGTGCCAGCAGTTACGGGCGGGGGGGCACAGATACGCAGTATTTT. The chain combines TRBV6-5 with TRBJ2-3; 8 positions agree with TRBD2. Per the germline V gene, CDR1 is MNHEY and CDR2 is SVGAGI. This CDR3 spans 15 amino acids. J was trimmed by 1 base and V by 2 bases; bases with no gene match: 2.

Written as DNA, the CDR3 is TGTGCCAGCAGCTCAAGGACAGGGAGCACAGATACGCAGTATTTT. Protein product: CASSSRTGSTDTQYF. V is TRBV11-3 and J is TRBJ2-3; 8 bases agree with TRBD1. The junction had 3 bases not matched to a gene; V was cut back by 4 bases and J by 0 bases. The germline CDR1 and CDR2 sequences are SGHNT and YENEEA. The CDR3 runs to 15 residues.

The chain employs TRBV9 and TRBJ2-5; 7 nucleotides align to TRBD2. Germline-derived CDR1 and CDR2 are SGDLS and YYNGEE. V trimming: 4 bases; J trimming: 0 bases; junction bases outside the gene matches: 9. The CDR3 consists of 16 residues. The DNA of the CDR3 is TGTGCCAGCAGCCCCTCTGGGGGGGGGTACCAAGAGACCCAGTACTTC. It translates to CASSPSGGGYQETQYF.

The J gene is TRBJ1-1, the V gene TRBV9, with D perhaps TRBD1 (5 bases). Germline V CDR1 and CDR2: SGDLS, YYNGEE. This CDR3 region has 13 residues. The V end lost 3 bases, the J end lost 5 bases, and 11 bases lay between the germline ends. In DNA form, the CDR3 reads TGTGCCAGCAGCGGGAACAGGATAACTGAAGCTTTCTTT. Its translation is CASSGNRITEAFF.

The rearrangement uses TRBV10-3 and TRBJ1-1; TRBD1 matches at 7 bases. The CDR3 has 13 amino acids. The V gene's germline CDR1 is ENHRY and CDR2 SYGVKD. Germline trimming cut 10 bases from V and 1 base from J; bases unmatched to any gene: 6. DNA of the CDR3: TGTGCCACCACCGGGACAGAGAACACTGAAGCTTTCTTT. It encodes CATTGTENTEAFF.

V is TRBV11-2 and J is TRBJ2-7; a possible D gene is TRBD1 (5 bases). Trimming took off 0 bases at V and 3 bases at J, with 12 bases between the two ends. This CDR3 is built from 15 residues. The V gene's germline CDR1 is SGHAT and CDR2 FQNNGV. Written as DNA, the CDR3 is TGTGCCAGCAGCTTAGATTTGGACAAAGGCTACGAGCAGTACTTC. Its protein is CASSLDLDKGYEQYF.

The chain combines TRBV29-1 with TRBJ1-3; D ambiguous. The CDR3 covers 13 residues. Germline CDR1 reads SQVTM; CDR2 reads ANQGSEA. Trimming took off 6 bases at V and 0 bases at J, with 9 bases between the two ends. CDR3: CSVHPGSGNTIYF. The CDR3 coding sequence is TGCAGCGTCCACCCGGGCTCTGGAAACACCATATATTTT. Variable domain in full (rest from reference TRBV29-1 and TRBJ1-3): SAVISQKPSRDICQRGTSLTIQCQVDSQVTMMFWYRQQPGQSLTLIATANQGSEATYESGFVIDKFPISRPNLTFSTLTVSNMSPEDSSIYLCSVHPGSGNTIYFGEGSWLTVV.

The rearrangement joins TRBV9 to TRBJ1-1; perhaps TRBD1 as D (5 bases). The germline V gene has CDR1 SGDLS and CDR2 YYNGEE. The CDR3 runs 14 residues. Trimming stripped 0 bases from V and 1 base from J, with 7 bases between. The CDR3 here is CASSVVQGNTEAFF. CDR3 nucleotides: TGTGCCAGCAGCGTAGTTCAGGGGAACACTGAAGCTTTCTTT.

The chain is built from TRBV29-1 and TRBJ1-2, with D unclear. This CDR3 region has 13 residues. The germline gives CDR1 SQVTM, CDR2 ANQGSEA. V shed 6 bases and J shed 2 bases, with 13 bases lying between them. Here the CDR3 DNA reads TGCAGCGTCCCAAGGACTGAGAACTATGGCTACACCTTC. This sequence encodes CSVPRTENYGYTF. The full variable domain, with the rest looked up from reference TRBV29-1 and TRBJ1-2, is SAVISQKPSRDICQRGTSLTIQCQVDSQVTMMFWYRQQPGQSLTLIATANQGSEATYESGFVIDKFPISRPNLTFSTLTVSNMSPEDSSIYLCSVPRTENYGYTFGSGTRLTVV.

CDR3 DNA sequence: TGTGCCAGCAGCTTAGGATCCTCCTCAGGGGATGAGCAGTTCTTC. Translation: CASSLGSSSGDEQFF. The chain combines TRBV5-5 with TRBJ2-1; TRBD1 is a possible D gene (6 bases). Germline V lookup: CDR1 SGHKS, CDR2 YYEKEE (reference sequence). This CDR3 spans 15 amino acids. The V gene lost 2 bases and the J gene lost 8 bases, with 17 bases spanning the gap.

CDR3 sequence reads: CASSSPGGGAYGYEQYF. The CDR3 coding sequence is TGTGCCAGCAGCTCCCCTGGCGGGGGGGCCTATGGGTACGAGCAGTACTTC. V is TRBV13 and J is TRBJ2-7; 9 bases fit TRBD2. V was pared by 4 bases and J by 4 bases, with 14 bases of the junction left unmatched. Germline-derived CDR1 and CDR2 are PRHDT and FYEKMQ (reference sequence). The CDR3 has 17 amino acids. The full variable domain, in which reference TRBV13 and TRBJ2-7 provide the parts outside the CDR3, is AAGVIQSPRHLIKEKRETATLKCYPIPRHDTVYWYQQGPGQDPQFLISFYEKMQSDKGSIPDRFSAQQFSDYHSELNMSSLELGDSALYFCASSSPGGGAYGYEQYFGPGTRLTVT.

The rearrangement uses TRBV6-6 and TRBJ2-1; possibly TRBD2 for D (7 bases). CDR1 MNHNY and CDR2 SVGAGI come from the germline V gene (reference sequence). V was cut by 5 bases and J by 4 bases, with 18 bases left in between. The CDR3 has 16 residues. This chain's CDR3 is CASSPMEGGLYNEQFF. CDR3 DNA sequence: TGTGCCAGCAGTCCTATGGAGGGGGGGCTTTACAATGAGCAGTTCTTC.

The CDR3 DNA follows: TGTGCTAGTGGTGGTCCCGGGACAGCCCCCTACGAGCAGTACTTC. Protein: CASGGPGTAPYEQYF. The chain uses TRBV12-5 and TRBJ2-7; 7 bases are a match to TRBD1. CDR3 length: 15 residues. Trimming cost V 5 bases and J 2 bases; bases outside gene matches: 9. The germline V gene has CDR1 LGHNT and CDR2 FRNRAP.

This clone appeared once. The chain employs TRBV5-6 and TRBJ2-3; D unresolved. Germline V gene data show CDR1 as SGHDT and CDR2 as YYEEEE. Trimming left V 1 base short and J 2 bases short, with 8 bases between. The CDR3 has 14 residues. For the CDR3, the DNA is TGTGCCAGCAGCTTGAGACTCATCACAGATACGCAGTATTTT. Its protein product is CASSLRLITDTQYF.

This chain uses TRBV7-2 with TRBJ1-2; D is unresolved. Germline V CDR1 and CDR2: SGHTA, FQGNSA. The length of the CDR3 is 14 residues. Trimming pared 0 bases from V and 8 bases from J, leaving 13 bases between. The CDR3 sequence: CASSLAGSGKGYTF. CDR3 in DNA: TGTGCCAGCAGCTTAGCGGGGTCGGGGAAGGGCTACACCTTC.

V gene TRBV7-9 combines with J gene TRBJ2-1; no definite D call. Trimming pared 5 bases from V and 4 bases from J, leaving 15 bases between. The CDR3 loop spans 15 amino acids. Per the germline V gene, CDR1 is SEHNR and CDR2 is FQNEAQ (reference sequence). CDR3 sequence (DNA): TGTGCCAGCAGCCCCCCTGCGTACCTTTACAATGAGCAGTTCTTC. Translated: CASSPPAYLYNEQFF. Filled out from reference TRBV7-9 and TRBJ2-1, the complete variable domain reads DTGVSQNPRHKITKRGQNVTFRCDPISEHNRLYWYRQTLGQGPEFLTYFQNEAQLEKSRLLSDRFSAERPKGSFSTLEIQRTEQGDSAMYLCASSPPAYLYNEQFFGPGTRLTVL.

This clone has a single count. This sequence joins TRBV13 and TRBJ1-2; D remains unclear. Germline values: CDR1 PRHDT, CDR2 FYEKMQ (reference sequence). This CDR3 contains 14 residues. Trimming shortened V by 3 bases and J by 1 base, and 9 bases separated the two germline ends. The CDR3 DNA sequence: TGTGCCAGCAGCTTCCCGGGGAATAACTATGGCTACACCTTC. Amino acids: CASSFPGNNYGYTF.

This clone was detected only once. This chain uses TRBV21-1 with TRBJ1-5. TRBV21-1 represents a pseudogene. This CDR3 comprises 17 residues. The CDR3 here is CASSLPLRDRGNQPQHF. The CDR3 DNA sequence: TGTGCCAGCAGCCTTCCGTTACGGGATAGGGGCAATCAGCCCCAGCATTTT.

The chain has TRBV9 and TRBJ2-1, with D possibly TRBD1 on 5 matching bases. Germline V lookup: CDR1 SGDLS, CDR2 YYNGEE. V shed 0 bases and J shed 7 bases, with 5 bases lying between them. This CDR3 has 12 residues. CDR3 nucleotide sequence: TGTGCCAGCAGCGTAGAGGGGAATGAGCAGTTCTTC. This codes for CASSVEGNEQFF.

The rearrangement joins TRBV7-2 to TRBJ2-1; 8 bases line up with TRBD2. V trimming: 1 base; J trimming: 2 bases; junction bases outside the gene matches: 1. This CDR3 is built from 15 residues. CDR1 is SGHTA and CDR2 is FQGNSA in the germline V gene. This CDR3 is CASSLDGGAYNEQFF. For the CDR3, the DNA is TGTGCCAGCAGCTTAGACGGGGGGGCCTACAATGAGCAGTTCTTC.

This chain links TRBV6-5 with TRBJ1-1; no definite D call. Trimming removed 0 bases at V and 2 bases at J, with 7 bases between. The V gene's germline CDR1 is MNHEY and CDR2 SVGAGI. This CDR3 is 14 amino acids long. The CDR3 DNA is TGTGCCAGCAGTTACTCAATATCCAACACTGAAGCTTTCTTT. It codes for CASSYSISNTEAFF.

V and J are TRBV9 and TRBJ2-1; tentative D call: TRBD1 (6 bases). The germline V gene has CDR1 SGDLS and CDR2 YYNGEE. V was shortened by 3 bases and J by 0 bases, with 25 bases between the two germline ends. This CDR3 contains 20 residues. The CDR3 nucleotides read TGTGCCAGCAGCGCCCCCGTTGGGACAAGCGGAGGAGGCTCCTACAATGAGCAGTTCTTC. Translated, it gives CASSAPVGTSGGGSYNEQFF.

The CDR3 here is CASSVESGGHEQYF. In DNA form, the CDR3 reads TGTGCCAGCAGCGTAGAGTCAGGGGGCCACGAGCAGTACTTC. The J gene is TRBJ2-7, the V gene TRBV9; 8 bases match TRBD1. The V gene's germline CDR1 is SGDLS and CDR2 YYNGEE. V dropped 0 bases and J dropped 5; count of bases not matched to a gene: 4. This CDR3 is 14 amino acids long.

The chain has TRBV19 and TRBJ1-1; 8 positions match TRBD1. The germline gives CDR1 LNHDA, CDR2 SQIVND (reference sequence). The CDR3 has 15 residues. V was clipped by 7 bases and J by 4 bases; unmatched bases: 11. CDR3 sequence reads: CASTLQGGRGTEAFF. The CDR3 DNA follows: TGTGCCAGTACCCTACAGGGGGGACGTGGCACTGAAGCTTTCTTT.

V and J are TRBV5-6 and TRBJ1-6, with TRBD1 matching over 9 bases. The germline V gene encodes CDR1 SGHDT and CDR2 YYEEEE. This CDR3 has 15 amino acids. With V trimmed by 9 bases and J by 7 bases, 11 bases remained unmatched. CDR3 coding DNA: TGTGCCACCGGAACAGGGGGCCCAATCAATTCACCCCTCCACTTT. Residues: CATGTGGPINSPLHF. The full variable domain, rest sourced from reference TRBV5-6 and TRBJ1-6, is DAGVTQSPTHLIKTRGQQVTLRCSPKSGHDTVSWYQQALGQGPQFIFQYYEEEERQRGNFPDRFSGHQFPNYSSELNVNALLLGDSALYLCATGTGGPINSPLHFGNGTRLTVT.

This rearrangement joins TRBV5-4 to TRBJ2-1, with 9 bases that match TRBD2. CDR3 size: 16 residues. J lost 4 bases, V lost 4 bases, and 9 bases had no gene match. CDR1 and CDR2 from the germline V gene are SGHNT and YYREEE (reference sequence). The CDR3 bases are TGTGCCAGCAGCCAAGAGGCTAGCGGGGCTTACAATGAGCAGTTCTTC. It codes for CASSQEASGAYNEQFF.